This paragraph covers one TCR beta chain sequence. Its cognate antigen is unknown. The data derive from a study of cytomegalovirus exposure and HLA in healthy donors. For the study at large: Previous work identified roughly 120 million unique TCR beta sequences from about 179 million T cells. For the 300 to 450 genotyped donors, over 80% fell within the Caucasian-associated ancestry cluster. Points from the study as a whole: A later examination showed that TCR association rates differed by HLA locus, with DRB1 most and HLA-C fewest. Another analysis was done later, and it associated approximately 17,000 TCR beta sequences with HLA alleles at 0.05 false discovery rate.

The CDR3 loop spans 16 amino acids. After removal of 4 bases from V and 2 bases from J, the junction contained 7 bases not matched to a gene. Germline V CDR1 and CDR2: SGDLS, YYNGEE. Primers: 60 Vbeta forward and 13 Jbeta reverse. Here immunoSEQ multiplex PCR was the method, and the copy in TCRdb shows in-frame clones only, minus some. The sample table sets out some 82,000 clones. This sequence joins TRBV9 and TRBJ1-4; the match to TRBD1 covers 8 bases. This receptor was obtained from a woman in her 30s in good health and CMV-seronegative. The specimen sequenced was PBMCs. CDR3 protein: CASSPGQGRTNEKLFF. The CDR3 region has the DNA TGTGCCAGCAGCCCAGGACAGGGAAGGACTAATGAAAAACTGTTTTTT.